This T cell receptor beta chain was sequenced for a study of blood T cells in healthy people across ages (dated by TCRdb to 2015 to 2017). About the investigation overall: In model experiments, roughly one uniquely barcoded TCR beta cDNA molecule per two T cells was captured by template switching. To track age-related changes in TCR beta repertoire diversity, the study relied on deep sequencing normalized with unique cDNA molecular identifiers. For two donors (one aged 18 to 30 and one aged 80 or older), the study analyzed two additional independent replicas of 1 million unique cDNA reads from the same blood draw. Four age groups were formed from the donors: young (average approximately 15 years), middle-aged (around 41), aged (more than 55) and long-lived (about 80). To avoid experimental bias, donors of different ages were spread randomly across the sequencing lanes.

Systemically healthy Caucasian individuals from Russia, 39 in total and aged about 6 to 100 years, were included as donors. Around 10 milliliters of peripheral blood were drawn from each donor into EDTA-treated Vacutainer tubes. Ficoll-Paque density-gradient centrifugation was used to isolate PBMCs, with at least 6.5 million per sample. Trizol reagent was used to extract total RNA from the PBMCs, yielding at least 5.5 micrograms per sample. Naive CD45RAhigh/CD27high T cell percentages were measured by flow cytometry on a PBMC aliquot from every donor. To prepare the library, 5' RACE was applied. TCRdb names Illumina HiSeq 2500 as the instrument used. A second PCR of roughly 6 to 12 cycles was run with a J-beta primer mix and a sample-barcoded 5' primer. A unique molecular identifier was introduced onto each TCR beta cDNA molecule by a template-switch 5' adaptor carrying 12 random nucleotides. At least 3 million CDR3-containing paired-end reads were obtained from each sample. First-strand cDNA was synthesized from all RNA with the Mint cDNA synthesis kit, primed by a TRBC-specific oligonucleotide. Following uracil-DNA glycosylase treatment, a first 18-cycle PCR with universal primers M1SS and BC2_uni_R was performed on all cDNA. As for how the authors treated the data: Normalization of each sample was performed by random selection of 1 million high-quality reads, each carrying a distinct molecular identifier. Instead of being binned into consensus sequences, reads with shared molecular identifiers were discarded. MiTCR, with a Q25 quality threshold and the strictest error-elimination algorithm, was used for CDR3 identification, clonotype clustering and error correction. A nonparametric unseen species model with Euler transformation was used to estimate lower-bound total TCR beta diversity. The public reads were reprocessed in TCRdb via fastp at Q25 and MiXCR, keeping in-frame beta chains. Every CDR3 protein is listed once, alongside the most common genes and DNA of its rows. TCRdb, not the original authors, processed these V and J calls. This sample lists hundreds of thousands of distinct CDR3 sequences; 40% to 50% were detected once. The ten biggest clones cover around 18% of the sample.

Looking up the germline V gene yields CDR1 SGHVS and CDR2 FQNEAQ. The CDR3 starts with the cysteine, ends with the phenylalanine, and has 16 residues. CDR3 DNA is the only sequence kept; it has 48 bases, read in frame from the first base. V and J are trimmed by 6 bases and 7 bases, and the gene matches miss 15 bases of the junction. Results and caveats for the whole study, not just this receptor: Because profiling used bulk unsorted PBMCs, naive and antigen-experienced compartments could not be compared conclusively. Compared with the aged group, the long-lived group had more naive CD4+ T cells, fewer expanded clones and increased TCR diversity, a pattern suggesting age selection. Observed TCR beta diversity per million T cells fell roughly linearly with age, and a significant reduction was already apparent by age around 40. Total diversity estimates from one million sequenced T cells were considered lower bounds and underestimates. There was a strong correlation between observed TCR beta diversity and the percentage of naive T cells measured by flow cytometry. Because the CMV infection status of the donors was unknown, age-related changes in expanded clonotypes may potentially have been confounded.

Note on this clonotype: The antigen this receptor binds is unknown. A read error may be the cause here, since a much bigger clone is one base away.

This TCR was recovered from a man in his fifties or sixties in good health. This chain joins TRBV7-8 to TRBJ2-7; 10 of the junction bases match TRBD2. What was sequenced was blood. The sequence in DNA is TGTGCCAGCAGTCCGATGAGCGGGGGGGCAGGAAGTGAGCAGTACTTC. This codes for CASSPMSGGAGSEQYF.